This TCR beta chain comes out of a study of blood T cell repertoires in COVID-19. CDR1 MNHEY and CDR2 SVGAGI come from the germline V gene. This CDR3 spans 14 amino acids. Germline trimming cut 8 bases from V and 5 bases from J; bases unmatched to any gene: 4. Authors' methods: Estimation of nucleated cell counts was performed using reference gene primer amplification. The data were produced by immunoSEQ multiplex PCR, yet TCRdb's version contains in-frame clones alone and is incomplete. V and J calls and clone size follow that table, whereas D and trimming were derived from the DNA. The sample gives tens of thousands of clones, roughly 78% of which show up once; over 25% is in the top ten.

Source material: peripheral blood. The TCR comes from a human donor in a cohort sampled during active COVID-19. This chain links TRBV6-5 with TRBJ1-6; 9 nucleotides line up with TRBD1. Here the CDR3 reads CASGTGPNNSPLHF. CDR3 coding DNA: TGTGCCAGCGGGACAGGGCCCAATAATTCACCCCTCCACTTT.